One TCR beta chain is described in this entry. Its antigen is as yet unknown. CDR1 and CDR2 from the germline V gene are SGHAT and FQNNGV. Trimming cost V 1 base and J 10 bases, with 16 bases left between them. CDR3 length: 14 residues. The data are from a study of cytomegalovirus exposure and HLA in healthy donors. PCR used 60 Vbeta primers and 13 Jbeta primers. TCRdb keeps only in-frame clones here, not all; method: immunoSEQ multiplex PCR. The table shows 150,000 to 200,000 clones, with around three quarters occurring only once. Overall study results and limits: Researchers reported in a later analysis that a missense DCLRE1C variant was tied to TCR beta V- and J-gene trimming. Indistinguishability led to the exclusion of some V segments, TRBV6-2 and TRBV6-3 included.

The source material was PBMCs. The rearrangement joins TRBV11-2 to TRBJ1-1; D not resolved. This clonotype originated in a woman aged 30 to 39 in good health and CMV-seropositive. In DNA form, the CDR3 reads TGTGCCAGCAGCTTAGCCCCCGCCGGGTTTGGAGCTTTCTTT. This gives the protein CASSLAPAGFGAFF.